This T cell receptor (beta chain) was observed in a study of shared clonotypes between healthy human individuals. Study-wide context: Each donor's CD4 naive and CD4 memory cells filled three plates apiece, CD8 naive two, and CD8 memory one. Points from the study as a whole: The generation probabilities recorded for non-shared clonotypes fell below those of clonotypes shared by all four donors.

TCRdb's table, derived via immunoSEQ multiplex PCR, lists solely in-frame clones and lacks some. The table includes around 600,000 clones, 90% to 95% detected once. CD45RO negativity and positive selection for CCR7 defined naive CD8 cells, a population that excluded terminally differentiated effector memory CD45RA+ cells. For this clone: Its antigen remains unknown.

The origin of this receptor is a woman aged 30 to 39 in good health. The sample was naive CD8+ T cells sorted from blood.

CDR3 DNA sequence: TGCAGCGCCGCCGGAGCGGGAGGCTCCTACGAGCAGTACTTC. Translating gives CSAAGAGGSYEQYF. The chain combines TRBV29-1 with TRBJ2-7; TRBD2 agrees at 9 bases. The CDR3 runs 14 residues. The trim removed 7 bases at V and 0 bases at J, leaving 7 bases unmatched. Per the germline V gene, CDR1 is SQVTM and CDR2 is ANQGSEA.